These 12 T cell receptor beta chains were sequenced from one sample in a study of T cells after posttransplantation cyclophosphamide. Data came from immunoSEQ multiplex PCR; TCRdb stores just in-frame clones and leaves some out. This table holds around 50,000 clones, about 91% found once. Specimen: PBMCs. These receptors originate from a woman aged 45-60 years in good health and a related stem cell transplant donor.

This rearrangement joins TRBV10-3 to TRBJ2-3, with TRBD1 identical over 8 bases. Losses at the gene ends were 3 bases for V and 4 bases for J; bases not matched to a gene: 9. The CDR3 is made up of 16 amino acids. The V gene's germline CDR1 is ENHRY and CDR2 SYGVKD. CDR3 coding DNA: TGTGCCATCAGTGACCCTCGGACAGGGTGGGCAGATACGCAGTATTTT. Protein sequence: CAISDPRTGWADTQYF.

The gene calls are TRBV6-1 and TRBJ2-7, with D possibly being TRBD2 (6 bases). Trimming removed 3 bases from V and 7 bases from J, with 19 bases in between. CDR1 MNHNS and CDR2 SASEGT come from the germline V gene. This CDR3 spans 15 amino acids. CDR3 coding DNA: TGTGCCAGCAGTGATAGGTCTAGCGCCCTTGGGGAGCAGTACTTC. Translated: CASSDRSSALGEQYF.

This chain links TRBV6-5 with TRBJ2-3; 9 nucleotides line up with TRBD2. The V and J ends lost 6 bases and 6 bases, in that order; junction bases with no gene match: 10. Germline V gene sequence: CDR1 MNHEY, CDR2 SVGAGI. The length of the CDR3 is 15 residues. CDR3 region: CASRTLTSGRDTQYF. The CDR3 DNA reads as TGTGCCAGCAGAACTCTTACTAGCGGGCGGGATACGCAGTATTTT.

The chain has TRBV10-2 and TRBJ2-7; the match to TRBD2 covers 9 bases. V trimming: 4 bases; J trimming: 3 bases; junction bases outside the gene matches: 10. CDR3 length equals 16 residues. The germline V gene has CDR1 WSHSY and CDR2 SAAADI. This CDR3 reads CASSAPGLAPSYEQYF. The CDR3 nucleotides are TGCGCCAGCAGTGCACCGGGACTAGCTCCTAGCTACGAGCAGTACTTC.

The chain has TRBV7-8 and TRBJ2-2; 8 bases are a match to TRBD2. The ends lost 1 base at V and 1 base at J; junction bases unmatched: 5. Looked up from germline, CDR1 is SGHVS and CDR2 is FQNEAQ. CDR3 size: 17 residues. In nucleotides, the CDR3 is TGTGCCAGCAGCTTAGTCCGGCTAGCGGGGAACACCGGGGAGCTGTTTTTT. Translating it yields CASSLVRLAGNTGELFF.

The chain employs TRBV7-9 and TRBJ2-7; TRBD2 aligns across 8 bases. After removal of 2 bases from V and 3 bases from J, the junction contained 3 bases not matched to a gene. Germline CDR1 is SEHNR and CDR2 is FQNEAQ (reference sequence). This CDR3 region has 14 residues. CDR3 residues: CASSLSGSHYEQYF. DNA for the CDR3: TGTGCCAGCAGCTTAAGCGGGAGCCACTACGAGCAGTACTTC.

The chain joins TRBV18 to TRBJ2-1, with D perhaps TRBD1 (5 bases). CDR3 length: 15 amino acids. Deletions cut 0 bases from V and 4 bases from J, with 10 bases between. Germline assignment: CDR1 KGHSH and CDR2 LQKENI. CDR3 nucleotide sequence: TGTGCCAGCTCACCACCTACAGGATTTTACAATGAGCAGTTCTTC. Its protein is CASSPPTGFYNEQFF.

The chain couples TRBV4-2 to TRBJ2-6; 7 positions match TRBD1. Germline values: CDR1 LGHNA, CDR2 YNFKEQ. V trimming: 1 base; J trimming: 0 bases; junction bases outside the gene matches: 9. CDR3 length equals 19 residues. The CDR3 sequence: CASSQVMGQSSSGANVLTF. CDR3 in DNA: TGTGCCAGCAGCCAAGTAATGGGACAGTCAAGCTCTGGGGCCAACGTCCTGACTTTC.

V gene TRBV19 combines with J gene TRBJ1-5; perhaps TRBD1 as D (5 bases). Trimming pared 3 bases from V and 5 bases from J, leaving 11 bases between. This CDR3 comprises 14 residues. Germline V lookup: CDR1 LNHDA, CDR2 SQIVND (reference sequence). The chain's CDR3 is CASSIGGEYQPQHF. As DNA, the CDR3 is TGTGCCAGTAGTATTGGGGGGGAATATCAGCCCCAGCATTTT.

This chain connects TRBV6-5 to TRBJ1-1, with 7 nucleotides matching TRBD1. The CDR3 is 14 residues long. J gave up 5 bases and V 2 bases, and 5 bases lay outside the gene matches. Germline loops: CDR1 MNHEY, CDR2 SVGAGI. The chain's CDR3 is CASSYTTGETEAFF. For the CDR3, the DNA is TGTGCCAGCAGTTACACCACAGGGGAAACTGAAGCTTTCTTT.

The chain is built from TRBV7-9 and TRBJ1-1; TRBD1 agrees at 11 bases. CDR1 is SEHNR and CDR2 is FQNEAQ in the germline V gene (reference sequence). With V trimmed by 6 bases and J by 5 bases, 5 bases remained unmatched. The CDR3 totals 14 residues. For the CDR3, the DNA is TGTGCCAGCAGTTCGGACAGGGGGCTGACTGAAGCTTTCTTT. Encoded protein: CASSSDRGLTEAFF.

This chain connects TRBV7-7 to TRBJ2-1; 11 bases fit TRBD2. V shed 4 bases, J shed 7 bases, and the junction held 6 bases outside the gene matches. Germline CDR1 is SSHAT and CDR2 is FNYEAQ (reference sequence). The CDR3 extends over 15 amino acids. The CDR3 nucleotides are TGTGCCAGCAGCTCGGGACTAGCGGCGGAAAATGAGCAGTTCTTC. Its translation is CASSSGLAAENEQFF.